Below, one T cell receptor (beta chain) is given with its context. CDR3 length: 15 residues. The V gene's germline CDR1 is SGHNT and CDR2 YYREEE (reference sequence). With 4 bases clipped from V and 2 bases from J, the junction kept 4 bases outside the gene matches. The sample comes from a study of blood T cell repertoires in COVID-19. Sequencing was performed with immunoSEQ multiplex PCR; in TCRdb, only in-frame clones are kept and a portion is missing. The profile shows around 100,000 clones, 87% of them singletons. The V call is TRBV5-4, the J call TRBJ2-3, with 10 bases aligning to TRBD2. Input material: peripheral blood. The sequence was obtained from a human donor in a cohort sampled during active COVID-19. This CDR3 is CASSRLAGATDTQYF. The CDR3 coding sequence is TGTGCCAGCAGCCGACTAGCGGGTGCCACAGATACGCAGTATTTT.